The sequence of this T cell receptor beta chain was determined in a study of blood T cell repertoires in COVID-19. This clone was counted a few times. Profiling relied on immunoSEQ multiplex PCR, and the TCRdb table lists in-frame clones only, not all of them. The sample has 150,000 or so clones; around 80% are singletons. The CDR3 extends over 14 amino acids. CDR1 SQVTM and CDR2 ANQGSEA come from the germline V gene. Trimming removed 4 bases from V and 1 base from J; junction bases left unmatched: 6. This chain uses TRBV29-1 with TRBJ1-1, with 7 positions matching TRBD1. The clonotype was recovered from a man in his fifties or sixties with active or convalescent COVID-19. The sample was peripheral blood. This CDR3 is CSVGGDSRNTEAFF. In nucleotides, the CDR3 is TGCAGCGTTGGGGGGGACAGCCGGAACACTGAAGCTTTCTTT.